This T cell receptor beta chain was identified during a study of T-cell memory formation after mild COVID-19. At the level of the study: Largely donor-specific TCR clusters were found.

Turning to this clonotype: Its target is unknown.

Researchers used 5'RACE with constant-segment primers to make TCR alpha and TCR beta cDNA libraries that carry sample barcodes and UMIs. TCRdb redid the calling of the 5' RACE reads with MiXCR, one entry per CDR3 protein. The sample lists approximately 290,000 distinct CDR3 sequences; over 7% were seen once. Germline V gene lookup returns CDR1 SGHRS and CDR2 YFSETQ. CDR3 length: 18 amino acids. V gave up 3 bases and J gave up 0 bases; unmatched junction bases: 9. Overall study results and limits: Shrinking CD4+ clones were chiefly CM and EM; CD8+ ones were chiefly EMRA. Later expanders leaned toward CD4+, whereas clones contracting from day 15 to 85 were balanced CD4/CD8.

The V gene is TRBV5-1, the J gene TRBJ2-3, with 11 bases aligning to TRBD2. This TCR derives from a man younger than 35 who had mild COVID-19 (a few samples of this study predate the infection). Cell type and time point are not known. The sample comprised PBMCs or a T cell subset sorted from them (not recorded which). The CDR3 protein is CASSSRLAGMVSTDTQYF. The CDR3 region has the DNA TGCGCCAGCAGCTCCAGACTAGCGGGGATGGTTAGCACAGATACGCAGTATTTT.